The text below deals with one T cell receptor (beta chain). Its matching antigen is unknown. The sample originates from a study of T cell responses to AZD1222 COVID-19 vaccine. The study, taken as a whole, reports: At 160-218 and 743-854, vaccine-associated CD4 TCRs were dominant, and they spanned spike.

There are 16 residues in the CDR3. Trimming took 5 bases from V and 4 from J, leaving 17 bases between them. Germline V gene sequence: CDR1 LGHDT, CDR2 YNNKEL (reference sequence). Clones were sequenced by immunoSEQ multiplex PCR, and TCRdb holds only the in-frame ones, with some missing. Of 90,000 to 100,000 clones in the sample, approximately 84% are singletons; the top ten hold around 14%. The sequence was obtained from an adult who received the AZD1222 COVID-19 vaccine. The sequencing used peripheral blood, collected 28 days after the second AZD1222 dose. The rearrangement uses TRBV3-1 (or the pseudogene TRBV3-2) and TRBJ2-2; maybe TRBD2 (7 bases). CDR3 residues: CASSLRGGAGTGELFF. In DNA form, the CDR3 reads TGTGCCAGCAGCTTAAGAGGGGGGGCCGGCACCGGGGAGCTGTTTTTT.